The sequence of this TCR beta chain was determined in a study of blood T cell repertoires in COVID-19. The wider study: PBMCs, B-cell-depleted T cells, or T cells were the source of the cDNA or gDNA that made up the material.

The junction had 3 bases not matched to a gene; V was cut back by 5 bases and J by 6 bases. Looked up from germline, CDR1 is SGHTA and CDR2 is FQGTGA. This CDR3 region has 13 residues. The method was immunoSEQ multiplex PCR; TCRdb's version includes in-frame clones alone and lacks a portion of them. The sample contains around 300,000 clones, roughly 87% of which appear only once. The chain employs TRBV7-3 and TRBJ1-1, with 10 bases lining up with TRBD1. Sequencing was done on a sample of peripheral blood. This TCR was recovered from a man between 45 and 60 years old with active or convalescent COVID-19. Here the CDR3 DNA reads TGTGCCAGCAGCAGGGACAGGGGCGCTGAAGCTTTCTTT. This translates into CASSRDRGAEAFF.